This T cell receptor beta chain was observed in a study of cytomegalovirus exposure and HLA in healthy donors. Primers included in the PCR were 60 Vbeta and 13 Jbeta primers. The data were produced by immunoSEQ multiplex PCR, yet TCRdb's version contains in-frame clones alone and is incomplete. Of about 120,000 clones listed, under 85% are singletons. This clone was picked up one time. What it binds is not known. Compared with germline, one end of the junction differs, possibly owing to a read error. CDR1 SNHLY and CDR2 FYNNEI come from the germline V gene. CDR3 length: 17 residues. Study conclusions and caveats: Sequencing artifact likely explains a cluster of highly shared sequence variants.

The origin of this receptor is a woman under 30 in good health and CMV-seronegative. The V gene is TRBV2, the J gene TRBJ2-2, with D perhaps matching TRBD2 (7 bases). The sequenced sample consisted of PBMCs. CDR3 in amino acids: CAGSAGLLRRGHGELFF. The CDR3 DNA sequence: TGTGCCGGCAGTGCTGGGCTTTTAAGGCGGGGGCACGGGGAGCTGTTTTTT.